The 21 T cell receptor beta chains below all came from one sample that was sequenced in a study of control samples from healthy donors and cancer patients. Generated by immunoSEQ multiplex PCR, the TCRdb table keeps only in-frame clones and is missing some. The table has about 410,000 clones, 80% to 95% seen once. Source material: PBMCs. The source of these receptors is a man aged 40-55 years with head and neck cancer.

The rearrangement joins TRBV15 to TRBJ1-4, with D tentatively TRBD1 (5 bases). Germline assignment: CDR1 LNHNV and CDR2 YYDKDF (reference sequence). V dropped 3 bases and J dropped 7 bases, with 18 bases sitting between them. The CDR3 contains 16 residues. CDR3 region: CATSSLQVGEGEKLFF. CDR3 DNA sequence: TGTGCCACCAGCAGCCTCCAAGTGGGGGAAGGTGAAAAACTGTTTTTT. Supplemented by reference TRBV15 and TRBJ1-4, the full variable domain reads DAMVIQNPRYQVTQFGKPVTLSCSQTLNHNVMYWYQQKSSQAPKLLFHYYDKDFNNEADTPDNFQSRRPNTSFCFLDIRSPGLGDTAMYLCATSSLQVGEGEKLFFGSGTQLSVL.

The chain employs TRBV9 and TRBJ1-6; D uncertain. Trimming cost V 1 base and J 7 bases, with 9 bases left between them. CDR1 is SGDLS, CDR2 YYNGEE, per germline. This CDR3 spans 14 amino acids. CDR3 protein: CASSVRRGNSPLHF. DNA for the CDR3: TGTGCCAGCAGCGTAAGGCGCGGGAATTCACCCCTCCACTTT.

The chain joins TRBV5-6 to TRBJ1-3, with no clear D. This CDR3 region has 18 residues. The germline gives CDR1 SGHDT, CDR2 YYEEEE. Trimming stripped 0 bases from V and 0 bases from J, with 16 bases between. DNA for the CDR3: TGTGCCAGCAGCTTGGACTTCCTCGGCGAGGGCTCTGGAAACACCATATATTTT. Protein product: CASSLDFLGEGSGNTIYF.

V usage is TRBV14 and J usage is TRBJ1-2; tentatively, D is TRBD1 (5 bases). V was pared by 0 bases and J by 6 bases, with 14 bases between. The CDR3 loop spans 15 amino acids. Per the germline V gene, CDR1 is SGHDN and CDR2 is FVKESK. For the CDR3, the DNA is TGTGCCAGCAGCCAAGAATCTTGGGGGTCGCATGGCTACACCTTC. As protein: CASSQESWGSHGYTF.

CDR3 bases: TGTGCCAGCAGCACACCGGGACTAGCGGACCCACCAGATACGCAGTATTTT. Translating it yields CASSTPGLADPPDTQYF. The chain carries TRBV3-1 (or the pseudogene TRBV3-2) and TRBJ2-3; TRBD2 matches at 11 bases. The length of the CDR3 is 17 residues. CDR1 LGHDT and CDR2 YNNKEL come from the germline V gene (reference sequence). The junction had 11 bases not matched to a gene; V was cut back by 5 bases and J by 4 bases.

The DNA of the CDR3 is TGTGCCAGCAGTGAGAATCCAGGGAGTAACACTGAAGCTTTCTTT. This translates into CASSENPGSNTEAFF. J is TRBJ1-1 and V is TRBV2, with D perhaps TRBD1 (5 bases). Germline loops: CDR1 SNHLY, CDR2 FYNNEI. V was shortened by 3 bases and J by 2 bases, with 13 bases between the two germline ends. The CDR3 sequence is 15 residues long.

The CDR3, as DNA: TGCGCCAGCACCAAGGACGGCGGCAATCAGCCCCAGCATTTT. It yields the protein CASTKDGGNQPQHF. The chain is built from TRBV10-1 and TRBJ1-5; no reliable D call. In germline, CDR1 is WNHNN, CDR2 SYGVQD (reference sequence). The V and J ends lost 7 bases and 2 bases respectively, with 12 bases between them. The CDR3 totals 14 residues.

The V and J genes are TRBV5-1 and TRBJ1-5; D gene uncertain. CDR1 and CDR2 (germline): SGHRS, YFSETQ. This CDR3 region has 13 residues. The V end lost 4 bases, the J end lost 5 bases, and 10 bases lay between the germline ends. The CDR3 protein is CASSHSGDQPQHF. The CDR3, as DNA: TGCGCCAGCAGCCACTCGGGTGATCAGCCCCAGCATTTT.

CDR3 amino acids: CASSTDKTYGYTF. CDR3 nucleotide sequence: TGTGCCAGCAGCACGGACAAGACCTATGGCTACACCTTC. V usage is TRBV7-2 and J usage is TRBJ1-2; TRBD1 is a possible D gene (5 bases). Trimming took off 5 bases at V and 4 bases at J, with 11 bases between the two ends. The CDR3 is 13 amino acids. Germline loops: CDR1 SGHTA, CDR2 FQGNSA.

With regard to this clone: Its ends do not fully match the called genes, so a read error is possible. The V gene is TRBV2, the J gene TRBJ2-5; D call uncertain. CDR1 and CDR2 (germline): SNHLY, FYNNEI. The CDR3 contains 11 residues. The CDR3: CASSYQETQHF. The CDR3 bases are TGTGCCAGCAGTTACCAGGAGACCCAGCACTTC.

The V call is TRBV5-1, the J call TRBJ2-2; 7 bases are a match to TRBD2. The V gene end was trimmed by 1 base and the J gene end by 2 bases; junction bases not matched to a gene: 5. This CDR3 has 16 residues. Germline V gene lookup returns CDR1 SGHRS and CDR2 YFSETQ. CDR3 nucleotides: TGCGCCAGCAGCTTGAGGGCTAGCGGCAACACCGGGGAGCTGTTTTTT. It specifies CASSLRASGNTGELFF.

The V call is TRBV3-1 (or the pseudogene TRBV3-2), the J call TRBJ2-3; either TRBD1 or TRBD2 may supply D (5 bases each). Trimming removed 4 bases at V and 1 base at J, with 15 bases between. The CDR3 sequence is 16 residues long. In germline, CDR1 is LGHDT, CDR2 YNNKEL (reference sequence). The CDR3 sequence is CASSLRDPRGTDTQYF. The CDR3 DNA reads TGTGCCAGCAGCCTGAGGGACCCCCGGGGCACAGATACGCAGTATTTT.

This clone was detected once. This chain uses TRBV4-1 with TRBJ1-5; D uncertain. V shed 0 bases and J shed 6 bases, with 6 bases lying between them. The germline CDR1 and CDR2 sequences are MGHRA and YSYEKL. This CDR3 spans 13 amino acids. The CDR3 nucleotides are TGCGCCAGCAGCCAAGATCGGGGTCAGCCCCAGCATTTT. As protein: CASSQDRGQPQHF.

The chain combines TRBV9 with TRBJ1-5, with D perhaps matching TRBD1 (5 bases). The CDR3 is made up of 15 amino acids. Per the germline V gene, CDR1 is SGDLS and CDR2 is YYNGEE. Deletions cut 4 bases from V and 1 base from J, with 12 bases between. The CDR3 DNA reads as TGTGCCAGCAGCAGAGACGGGGGAAGCAATCAGCCCCAGCATTTT. This encodes CASSRDGGSNQPQHF.

This chain joins TRBV5-5 and TRBJ2-1; D remains unclear. This CDR3 contains 13 residues. CDR1 SGHKS and CDR2 YYEKEE come from the germline V gene (reference sequence). Trimming took 2 bases from V and 8 from J, leaving 11 bases between them. CDR3 coding DNA: TGTGCCAGCAGCTTCCCCCCCCACGATGAGCAGTTCTTC. Amino acids: CASSFPPHDEQFF.

The DNA of the CDR3 is TGTGCCTGGAGTGTACGGAGGGATGCTTTCTTT. It yields the protein CAWSVRRDAFF. The genes are TRBV30 and TRBJ1-1; D is undetermined. CDR1 and CDR2 (germline): GTSNPN, SVGIG (reference sequence). With 0 bases removed from V and 11 bases from J, the gap between germline ends came to 10 bases. The CDR3 consists of 11 residues.

This clone has just one count. The CDR3 sequence: CATSDSRRNQPQHF. The CDR3 bases are TGTGCCACCAGTGATTCCAGGCGCAATCAGCCCCAGCATTTT. The genes are TRBV24-1 and TRBJ1-5, with D unclear. Trimming stripped 2 bases from V and 2 bases from J, with 6 bases between. CDR1 and CDR2 (germline): KGHDR, SFDVKD. CDR3 length: 14 residues.

V is TRBV28 and J is TRBJ1-6, with 11 positions matching TRBD1. The CDR3 length is 15 residues. V lost 7 bases, J lost 7 bases, and 6 bases stayed unmatched. Germline V lookup: CDR1 MDHEN, CDR2 SYDVKM. The CDR3 is CASISGTGGNSPLHF. The CDR3 DNA is TGTGCCAGCATATCAGGGACAGGGGGAAATTCACCCCTCCACTTT.

CDR3 in amino acids: CASSTGEGNTEAFF. CDR3 nucleotide sequence: TGTGCCAGCAGTACAGGGGAAGGAAACACTGAAGCTTTCTTT. This chain uses TRBV6-5 with TRBJ1-1; 7 bases align to TRBD1. The germline gives CDR1 MNHEY, CDR2 SVGAGI. Trimming removed 5 bases from V and 2 bases from J; junction bases left unmatched: 5. The length of the CDR3 is 14 residues.

The genes are TRBV10-3 and TRBJ2-2, with D maybe TRBD1 (5 bases). The CDR3 sequence is 15 residues long. Trimming cost V 2 bases and J 6 bases, with 13 bases left between them. CDR1 is ENHRY, CDR2 SYGVKD, per germline. The CDR3 DNA is TGTGCCATCAGTGAGAGGGGCAGAGGCGCCGGGGAGCTGTTTTTT. Its translation: CAISERGRGAGELFF.

The CDR3 reads CASSVTRFGANVLTF. The CDR3 DNA reads TGTGCCAGTAGTGTTACAAGGTTTGGGGCCAACGTCCTGACTTTC. The chain recombines TRBV19 with TRBJ2-6; D remains unclear. The CDR3 sequence is 15 residues long. Germline CDR1 and CDR2: LNHDA and SQIVND (reference sequence). The germline V and J ends were trimmed by 5 bases and 3 bases, with 11 bases remaining between them.